This is a list of T cell receptor beta chains from one sample in a study of cytomegalovirus exposure and HLA in healthy donors. Measured with immunoSEQ multiplex PCR; TCRdb has only the in-frame clones, and not every one. The data hold about 99,000 clones, with roughly 70% observed a single time. The sequencing sample was made of PBMCs. These receptors were collected from a woman aged 50 to 60 in good health and CMV-seronegative. CDR3s include the opening cysteine and the closing phenylalanine or tryptophan. The order of the fields is V gene, J gene, clone size, CDR3 protein. The size of a clone is reported for some rows only, either as once, few or many, or as a class for expanded clones.

v_gene: TRBV2; j_gene: TRBJ2-2; abundance: -; CDR3aa: CARTGENTGELFF
v_gene: TRBV11-2; j_gene: TRBJ1-2; abundance: -; CDR3aa: CASSSGTDYGYTF
v_gene: TRBV9; j_gene: TRBJ2-3; abundance: -; CDR3aa: CASSATGTSTWGTQYF
v_gene: TRBV5-1; j_gene: TRBJ2-7; abundance: few; CDR3aa: CASSLGGDYYEQYF
v_gene: TRBV18; j_gene: TRBJ1-1; abundance: few; CDR3aa: CASSPYETEAFF
v_gene: TRBV5-1; j_gene: TRBJ2-7; abundance: few; CDR3aa: CASSVEQGTFYEQYF
v_gene: TRBV18; j_gene: TRBJ1-5; abundance: once; CDR3aa: CASSRTPANPQHF
v_gene: TRBV2; j_gene: TRBJ1-2; abundance: -; CDR3aa: CASSGQGALAYGYTF
v_gene: TRBV4-1; j_gene: TRBJ2-7; abundance: -; CDR3aa: CASSQGARTDSYEQYF
v_gene: TRBV28; j_gene: TRBJ2-5; abundance: -; CDR3aa: CASSSAGEETQYF
v_gene: TRBV4-1; j_gene: TRBJ2-3; abundance: -; CDR3aa: CASSQFGLAGGLRTDTQYF
v_gene: TRBV2; j_gene: TRBJ2-5; abundance: -; CDR3aa: CASRLDIQETQYF
v_gene: TRBV29-1; j_gene: TRBJ2-3; abundance: -; CDR3aa: CSVDSPGEDTDTQYF
v_gene: TRBV11-2; j_gene: TRBJ1-1; abundance: -; CDR3aa: CASSNRDTILTFF
v_gene: TRBV11-3; j_gene: TRBJ2-7; abundance: -; CDR3aa: CASSLRSQKEFF
v_gene: TRBV6-5; j_gene: TRBJ2-3; abundance: -; CDR3aa: CASSYGPISTDTQYF
v_gene: TRBV2; j_gene: TRBJ2-1; abundance: -; CDR3aa: CASSDVTGRLNEQFF
v_gene: TRBV6-1; j_gene: TRBJ2-7; abundance: -; CDR3aa: CASSGTSSSAYEQYF
v_gene: TRBV19; j_gene: TRBJ2-7; abundance: -; CDR3aa: CASSIGSRAGEQYF
v_gene: TRBV19; j_gene: TRBJ1-1; abundance: -; CDR3aa: CASTAAHTEAFF
v_gene: TRBV29-1; j_gene: TRBJ2-2; abundance: -; CDR3aa: CSVFPPGQGGDTGELFF
v_gene: TRBV4-3; j_gene: TRBJ2-3; abundance: once; CDR3aa: CASSPRGYRDSALDTQYF
v_gene: TRBV6-4; j_gene: TRBJ1-1; abundance: few; CDR3aa: CASSQTGGDTEAFF
v_gene: TRBV5-1; j_gene: TRBJ2-5; abundance: -; CDR3aa: CASSPPGEETQYF
v_gene: TRBV5-4; j_gene: TRBJ2-2; abundance: -; CDR3aa: CASSLRTSGTTGELFF
v_gene: TRBV7-2; j_gene: TRBJ2-7; abundance: once; CDR3aa: CASSYSGRARYEQYF
v_gene: TRBV7-9; j_gene: TRBJ2-7; abundance: few; CDR3aa: CASSPPWRTYEQYF
v_gene: TRBV2; j_gene: TRBJ2-7; abundance: -; CDR3aa: CASSTPGLAGYEQYF
v_gene: TRBV2; j_gene: TRBJ1-4; abundance: -; CDR3aa: CASGGNGQSKGGKLFF
v_gene: TRBV7-2; j_gene: TRBJ2-4; abundance: -; CDR3aa: CASSLDFPGGDIQYF
v_gene: TRBV4-1; j_gene: TRBJ1-6; abundance: -; CDR3aa: CASSQDGQEHSPLHF
v_gene: TRBV5-1; j_gene: TRBJ1-5; abundance: -; CDR3aa: CASSLEPTGGNQPQHF
v_gene: TRBV30; j_gene: TRBJ2-2; abundance: few; CDR3aa: CAWRGQGLNTGELFF
v_gene: TRBV19; j_gene: TRBJ1-2; abundance: -; CDR3aa: CASTRGRSDYGYTF
v_gene: TRBV18; j_gene: TRBJ2-4; abundance: -; CDR3aa: CASSPVRQVRNIQYF
v_gene: TRBV10-2; j_gene: TRBJ2-7; abundance: few; CDR3aa: CASSLTDYYEQYF
v_gene: TRBV27; j_gene: TRBJ2-1; abundance: -; CDR3aa: CASSSVGRRSYNEQFF
v_gene: TRBV2; j_gene: -; abundance: -; CDR3aa: CARGSSYEQYF
v_gene: TRBV28; j_gene: TRBJ2-6; abundance: -; CDR3aa: CASSLGDGLSGANVLTF
v_gene: TRBV7-9; j_gene: TRBJ2-7; abundance: -; CDR3aa: CASNPSGQATYEQYF
v_gene: TRBV5-1; j_gene: TRBJ2-5; abundance: -; CDR3aa: CASNAIAGWQETQYF
v_gene: TRBV5-1; j_gene: TRBJ2-7; abundance: -; CDR3aa: CASSREPPSYEQYF
v_gene: TRBV7-8; j_gene: TRBJ2-7; abundance: -; CDR3aa: CASSWIGERDEQYF
v_gene: TRBV28; j_gene: TRBJ2-2; abundance: few; CDR3aa: CASGQGAHTGELFF
v_gene: TRBV10-3; j_gene: TRBJ1-4; abundance: once; CDR3aa: CAIGTWGGNEKLFF
v_gene: TRBV4-3; j_gene: TRBJ2-2; abundance: few; CDR3aa: CASSQRTSSLTGELFF
v_gene: TRBV4-2; j_gene: TRBJ1-2; abundance: -; CDR3aa: CASSQDRGIYYGYTF
v_gene: TRBV11-2; j_gene: TRBJ2-5; abundance: -; CDR3aa: CASSLDHDAAVETQYF
v_gene: TRBV29-1; j_gene: TRBJ1-2; abundance: -; CDR3aa: CSVGGGGQGIYGYTF
v_gene: TRBV9; j_gene: TRBJ2-7; abundance: medium-sized; CDR3aa: CASSPRDSSSYEQYF
v_gene: TRBV7-2; j_gene: TRBJ1-1; abundance: -; CDR3aa: CASSLGGRQNTEAFF
v_gene: TRBV4-3; j_gene: TRBJ2-3; abundance: -; CDR3aa: CASSQEPIAGVGPDTQYF
v_gene: TRBV27; j_gene: TRBJ1-4; abundance: few; CDR3aa: CASSRIKDPTENEKLFF
v_gene: TRBV7-9; j_gene: TRBJ1-3; abundance: -; CDR3aa: CASSPKTGGGNTIYF
v_gene: TRBV2; j_gene: TRBJ2-5; abundance: -; CDR3aa: CASSELASGGEETQYF
v_gene: TRBV28; j_gene: TRBJ2-1; abundance: -; CDR3aa: CASSLSRGEQFF
v_gene: TRBV9; j_gene: TRBJ2-2; abundance: -; CDR3aa: CASSEFETGATGELFF
v_gene: TRBV29-1; j_gene: TRBJ2-1; abundance: -; CDR3aa: CSVGMAQGFNEQFF
v_gene: TRBV7-2; j_gene: -; abundance: -; CDR3aa: CASSGTGGWYEQYF